Detailed here is one T cell receptor (beta chain). These data originate in a study of blood T cell repertoires in COVID-19. Study information: The United States, Italy and Spain were the sources of the acute and convalescent COVID-19 samples. T cells, B-cell-depleted T cells, or PBMCs supplied cDNA or gDNA.

Authors' analysis steps: Estimation of nucleated cell counts relied on the amplification of reference gene primers. TCRdb's copy holds only in-frame clones and misses some; the assay was immunoSEQ multiplex PCR. The V and J calls and the clone size are those of that table, but D and trimming were determined from the DNA. The sample lists roughly 40,000 clones; approximately 84% were seen once. This CDR3 contains 13 residues. Per the germline V gene, CDR1 is SEHNR and CDR2 is FQNEAQ (reference sequence). V lost 4 bases, J lost 8 bases, and 5 bases stayed unmatched. The sequencing input was peripheral blood. The chain recombines TRBV7-9 with TRBJ1-5; 7 positions match TRBD1. This TCR was sampled from a woman between 70 and 85 years old in a cohort sampled during active COVID-19. CDR3 sequence: CASSSTGSEPQHF. The CDR3 coding sequence is TGTGCCAGCAGCTCGACAGGGAGCGAGCCCCAGCATTTT.